This passage covers 23 T cell receptor beta chains from one sample sequenced in a study of T cells in Graves' hyperthyroidism and ophthalmopathy. RNA transcripts were the template for amplifying TCR beta CDR3 regions. A first-round RT-PCR of the TCR CDR3 used the HTBI primer set. TCRdb redid the calling of the multiplex PCR reads with MiXCR, one entry per CDR3 protein. The sample records hundreds of thousands of distinct CDR3 sequences, over 15% being singletons. Sequencing was performed on blood. These receptors were obtained from a woman aged 18-29 years with Graves' hyperthyroidism.

This clonotype is a singleton in its sample. The V call is TRBV5-6, the J call TRBJ1-2; TRBD1 is a possible D gene (5 bases). The CDR3 loop spans 15 amino acids. V gave up 1 base and J gave up 4 bases, with 14 bases separating them. Germline loops: CDR1 SGHDT, CDR2 YYEEEE. The DNA of the CDR3 is TGTGCCAGCAGCTTGTTACGGGGACGGGGCTATGGCTACACCTTC. Its protein product is CASSLLRGRGYGYTF.

This clonotype was recorded many times. Here the CDR3 DNA reads TGTGCCAGCAGTCCAAGGACTAGCGGGGGGGGAGAGACCCAGTACTTC. As protein: CASSPRTSGGGETQYF. The chain couples TRBV12-3 or TRBV12-4 to TRBJ2-5; 15 nucleotides match TRBD2. The CDR3 is 16 residues long. Trimming at V came to 5 bases and at J to 4 bases, leaving 5 bases not matched to a gene.

This clonotype appeared a few times. The genes are TRBV5-1 and TRBJ2-7; D assignment may be TRBD1 or TRBD2 (5 bases each). V gave up 3 bases and J gave up 1 base, with 14 bases separating them. This CDR3 has 15 residues. CDR1 is SGHRS and CDR2 is YFSETQ in the germline V gene. The CDR3 DNA is TGCGCCAGCAGCTATACCGGGACGGCATCCTACGAGCAGTACTTC. As protein: CASSYTGTASYEQYF.

The chain couples TRBV6-2 or TRBV6-3 to TRBJ1-2; D gene uncertain. The V end was cut by 0 bases, the J end by 4 bases, with 15 bases between. The germline V gene encodes CDR1 MNHEY and CDR2 SVGEGT. This CDR3 comprises 16 residues. CDR3 protein: CASSYSKTMGSYGYTF. The CDR3 DNA sequence: TGTGCCAGCAGTTACTCGAAAACGATGGGAAGCTATGGCTACACCTTC.

The chain is built from TRBV4-1 and TRBJ2-5; the D is unclear. From germline, CDR1 is MGHRA and CDR2 YSYEKL. There are 13 residues in the CDR3. The V gene lost 2 bases and the J gene lost 2 bases, with 6 bases spanning the gap. CDR3 sequence reads: CASSQRRQETQYF. The CDR3 DNA follows: TGCGCCAGCAGCCAAAGGCGGCAAGAGACCCAGTACTTC.

Note on this clonotype: A much larger clone lies one base from this, so it may be a read error. The V call is TRBV5-1, the J call TRBJ2-3; D may be TRBD1 (6 bases). This CDR3 is 19 amino acids long. Germline lookup yields CDR1 SGHRS and CDR2 YFSETQ. The V and J ends lost 4 bases and 1 base respectively, with 25 bases between them. The DNA of the CDR3 is TGCGCCAGCAGCCAGGACAGTTTGGGCTCCCTAGGGGGCACAGATACGCAGTATTTT. Its translation: CASSQDSLGSLGGTDTQYF.

The chain is built from TRBV12-3 or TRBV12-4 and TRBJ1-2; a possible D gene is TRBD1 (5 bases). The CDR3 covers 11 residues. V was pared by 6 bases and J by 8 bases, with 10 bases between. CDR3 loop: CASRTGWGYTF. The CDR3 DNA reads TGTGCCAGCAGAACAGGCTGGGGCTACACCTTC.

This chain connects TRBV19 to TRBJ2-1; no clear D. Per germline, CDR1 LNHDA and CDR2 SQIVND (reference sequence). The CDR3 length is 14 residues. Trimming took off 1 base at V and 13 bases at J, with 17 bases between the two ends. CDR3 bases: TGTGCCAGTAGTATAGGGGCCTCCGCTCTCACACAGTTCTTC. This encodes CASSIGASALTQFF.

This chain joins TRBV6-1 and TRBJ1-4, with 8 bases lining up with TRBD1. With V trimmed by 4 bases and J by 8 bases, 9 bases remained unmatched. The CDR3 extends over 15 amino acids. From germline, CDR1 is MNHNS and CDR2 SASEGT. CDR3 loop: CASSVHRGEGEKLFF. Here the CDR3 DNA reads TGTGCCAGCAGTGTGCACAGGGGGGAAGGAGAAAAACTGTTTTTT.

J is TRBJ2-5 and V is TRBV25-1, with D tentatively TRBD1 (6 bases). The CDR3 spans 12 residues. Germline CDR1 is MGHDK and CDR2 is SYGVNS. Trimming took off 5 bases at V and 9 bases at J, with 13 bases between the two ends. This CDR3 is CASSIPTGPQYF. The CDR3 nucleotides are TGTGCCAGCAGTATCCCAACAGGGCCCCAGTACTTC. The whole variable domain, remainder taken from reference TRBV25-1 and TRBJ2-5, is EADIYQTPRYLVIGTGKKITLECSQTMGHDKMYWYQQDPGMELHLIHYSYGVNSTEKGDLSSESTVSRIRTEHFPLTLESARPSHTSQYLCASSIPTGPQYFGPGTRLLVL.

The V gene is TRBV7-2, the J gene TRBJ2-5; 7 bases fit TRBD2. Germline-derived CDR1 and CDR2 are SGHTA and FQGNSA. V lost 0 bases, J lost 4 bases, and 2 bases stayed unmatched. There are 14 residues in the CDR3. The CDR3 protein is CASSLATSRETQYF. DNA for the CDR3: TGTGCCAGCAGCTTAGCGACTAGCCGAGAGACCCAGTACTTC.

This clonotype was seen more than once but under ten times. The chain joins TRBV7-9 to TRBJ2-7, with 8 bases lining up with TRBD2. Germline V lookup: CDR1 SEHNR, CDR2 FQNEAQ (reference sequence). The CDR3 has 16 residues. The J segment lost 6 bases and the V segment lost 2 bases, leaving 12 bases of the junction unmatched. The CDR3 DNA reads as TGTGCCAGCAGCTTAAGTGGCGGGAGGTCAGGGGCCGAGCAGTACTTC. Its protein product is CASSLSGGRSGAEQYF.

This clonotype was seen many times. V and J are TRBV28 and TRBJ2-4; perhaps TRBD1 as D (5 bases). CDR1 MDHEN and CDR2 SYDVKM come from the germline V gene. The CDR3 consists of 18 residues. Trimming removed 2 bases from V and 0 bases from J, with 17 bases in between. The CDR3 protein is CASSLRDGALLAKNIQYF. The CDR3 bases are TGTGCCAGCAGTTTAAGGGATGGGGCTTTATTAGCCAAAAACATTCAGTACTTC.

This clonotype was seen at least ten times. The chain links TRBV12-5 to TRBJ2-5, with 11 bases lining up with TRBD2. Per germline, CDR1 LGHNT and CDR2 FRNRAP. With 1 base clipped from V and 9 bases from J, the junction kept 13 bases outside the gene matches. The CDR3 length is 17 residues. The CDR3 here is CASGLDQLAGAPHPQYF. The CDR3 DNA follows: TGTGCTAGTGGTTTGGACCAACTAGCGGGGGCCCCCCATCCCCAGTACTTC.

The V call is TRBV9, the J call TRBJ1-6; TRBD1 might be the D (5 bases). In germline, CDR1 is SGDLS, CDR2 YYNGEE. V lost 1 base, J lost 7 bases, and 6 bases lay in between. The CDR3 spans 13 residues. DNA for the CDR3: TGTGCCAGCAGCGTACAGGGAAATTCACCCCTCCACTTT. It yields the protein CASSVQGNSPLHF.

The chain joins TRBV6-2 or TRBV6-3 to TRBJ2-1; 11 bases align to TRBD2. Germline CDR1 reads MNHEY; CDR2 reads SVGEGT. With V trimmed by 1 base and J by 2 bases, 10 bases remained unmatched. The CDR3 is 19 amino acids. CDR3 sequence: CASSYLAGGRLGAYNEQFF. The CDR3 region has the DNA TGTGCCAGCAGTTACTTAGCGGGGGGGCGTCTAGGAGCCTACAATGAGCAGTTCTTC.

This clonotype has just a few counts. This chain uses TRBV2 with TRBJ2-1; no reliable D call. V lost 7 bases, J lost 6 bases, and 10 bases lay in between. The CDR3 length is 12 residues. Germline assignment: CDR1 SNHLY and CDR2 FYNNEI. The CDR3 region has the DNA TGTGCCAGCAATGGCCAGGTCAATGAGCAGTTCTTC. This translates into CASNGQVNEQFF.

This clonotype was recorded a few times. This chain joins TRBV3-1 and TRBJ1-2; 7 nucleotides align to TRBD1. The CDR3 covers 15 residues. Per germline, CDR1 LGHDT and CDR2 YNNKEL (reference sequence). The junction had 8 bases not matched to a gene; V was cut back by 3 bases and J by 4 bases. The CDR3 bases are TGTGCCAGCAGCCAGGCTACGAGACAGGGCTATGGCTACACCTTC. As protein: CASSQATRQGYGYTF.

This clonotype was counted a few times. The rearrangement joins TRBV2 to TRBJ1-5; TRBD1 is a possible D gene (5 bases). This CDR3 region has 14 residues. In germline, CDR1 is SNHLY, CDR2 FYNNEI. Trimming removed 7 bases from V and 9 bases from J, with 19 bases in between. CDR3 DNA: TGTGCCAGCACCGGTCCCACCCCGGGGGGGCCCCAGCATTTT. Its protein product is CASTGPTPGGPQHF.

The sample holds a few counts of this clonotype. The chain employs TRBV3-1 and TRBJ2-2; unclear D gene. The CDR3 sequence is 14 residues long. Trimming left V 5 bases short and J 6 bases short, with 13 bases between. Germline CDR1 is LGHDT and CDR2 is YNNKEL (reference sequence). CDR3 in amino acids: CASSKIGGPGELFF. The CDR3 DNA follows: TGTGCCAGCAGCAAGATAGGTGGGCCCGGGGAGCTGTTTTTT.

The V and J genes are TRBV5-1 and TRBJ2-1; no firm D call. The CDR3 runs 16 residues. Trimming pared 0 bases from V and 2 bases from J, leaving 12 bases between. The V gene's germline CDR1 is SGHRS and CDR2 YFSETQ. Written as DNA, the CDR3 is TGCGCCAGCAGCTTGGGTGGCTACCCCGCCTACAATGAGCAGTTCTTC. This encodes CASSLGGYPAYNEQFF.

The table lists this clonotype with many counts. The V call is TRBV7-8, the J call TRBJ2-1; the match to TRBD2 covers 15 bases. Trimming at V came to 1 base and at J to 8 bases, leaving 18 bases not matched to a gene. This CDR3 has 21 amino acids. CDR1 is SGHVS, CDR2 FQNEAQ, per germline. Here the CDR3 DNA reads TGTGCCAGCAGCTTAGAAAGGACTAGCGGGAGGGTTCGGGTGTCACTCCATGAGCAGTTCTTC. This translates into CASSLERTSGRVRVSLHEQFF.

This clonotype has ten or more counts. The rearrangement uses TRBV7-8 and TRBJ2-7, with D unclear. V shed 5 bases and J shed 6 bases, with 11 bases lying between them. The V gene's germline CDR1 is SGHVS and CDR2 FQNEAQ. CDR3 length equals 12 residues. The CDR3 coding sequence is TGTGCCAGCAGCCAGAATAACTTCGAGCAGTACTTC. Protein sequence: CASSQNNFEQYF.